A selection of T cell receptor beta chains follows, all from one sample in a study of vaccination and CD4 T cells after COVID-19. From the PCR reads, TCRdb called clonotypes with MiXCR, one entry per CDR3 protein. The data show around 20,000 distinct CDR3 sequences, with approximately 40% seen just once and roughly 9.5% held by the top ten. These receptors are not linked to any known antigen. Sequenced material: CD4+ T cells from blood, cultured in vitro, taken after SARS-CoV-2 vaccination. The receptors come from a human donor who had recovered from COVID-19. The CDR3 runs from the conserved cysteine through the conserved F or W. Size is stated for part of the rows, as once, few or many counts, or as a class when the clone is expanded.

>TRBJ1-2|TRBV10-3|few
CAISERTGESYTF
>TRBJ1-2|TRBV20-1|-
CSAIGYTF
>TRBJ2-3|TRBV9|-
CASSPPGQGGSTQYF
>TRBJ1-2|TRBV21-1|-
CASSKAVGINYGYTF
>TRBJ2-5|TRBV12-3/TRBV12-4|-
CASSFSSNGETQYF
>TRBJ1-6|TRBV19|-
CASSMRREIRSPLHF
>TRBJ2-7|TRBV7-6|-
CASSLGGRGSTYEQYF
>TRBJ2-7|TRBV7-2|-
CASSLGGASSWREGKYEQYF
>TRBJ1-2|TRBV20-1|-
CSARDPRLPIGYGYTF
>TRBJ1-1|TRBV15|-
CATSRDRRTEAFF
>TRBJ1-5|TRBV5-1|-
CASSFGGDQPQHF
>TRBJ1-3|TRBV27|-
CASSPQPAGLGGNTIYF
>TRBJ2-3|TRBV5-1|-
CASRYQPASADTQYF
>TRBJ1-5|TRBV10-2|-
CASSQGDQPQHF
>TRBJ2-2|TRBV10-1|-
CASSVGELTGELFF
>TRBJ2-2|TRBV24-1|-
CATRGQGANTGELFF
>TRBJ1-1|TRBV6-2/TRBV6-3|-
CASHSRANTEAFF
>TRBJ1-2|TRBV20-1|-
CSAPPGGGPANYGYTF
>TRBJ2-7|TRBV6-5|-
CASSYSPASYEQYF
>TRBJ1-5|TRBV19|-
CASSIADRRNQPQHF
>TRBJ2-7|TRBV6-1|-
CASRPRKGSYEQYF
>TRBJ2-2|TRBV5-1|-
CASSLGSGKSTGELFF
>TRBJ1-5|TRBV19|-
CASSTWRQGNQPQHF
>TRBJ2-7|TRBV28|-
CAITPGTGGIEQHF
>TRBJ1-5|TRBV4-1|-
CVSSQLGLGTGIQPQHF
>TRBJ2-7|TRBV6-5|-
CASSYRVGSYEQYF
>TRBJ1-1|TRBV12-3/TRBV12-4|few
CASSWAGRVNTEAFF
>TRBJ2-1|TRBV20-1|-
CSARRQGFADEQFF
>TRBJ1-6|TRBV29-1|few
CSVAADYNSPLHF
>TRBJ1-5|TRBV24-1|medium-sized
CATSGRDQPQHF
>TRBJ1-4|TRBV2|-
CASSPEVAPGRLFF
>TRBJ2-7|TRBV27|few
CASSSGYQTDRVAFDEQYF
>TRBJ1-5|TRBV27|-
CASSLLQGNQPQHF
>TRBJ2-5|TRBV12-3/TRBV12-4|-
CASSLSRLQETQYF
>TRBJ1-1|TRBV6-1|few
CVSSSNTEAFF
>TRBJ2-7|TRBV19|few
CASSIAGAYEQYF
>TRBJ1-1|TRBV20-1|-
CSAGQGPTEAFF
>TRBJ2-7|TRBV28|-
CASSFGSIYEQYF
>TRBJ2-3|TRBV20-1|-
CSAGGEATDTQYF
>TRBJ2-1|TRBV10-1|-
CASSELSGVGVYNEQFF
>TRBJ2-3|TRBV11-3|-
CASSSRWGADTQYF
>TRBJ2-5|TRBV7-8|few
CASSTSTSGGTQYF
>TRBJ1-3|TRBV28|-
CASSFRGRSTIYF
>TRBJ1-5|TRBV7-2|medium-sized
CASSLELGVRQPQHF
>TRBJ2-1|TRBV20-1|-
CSVGTSRWNEQFF
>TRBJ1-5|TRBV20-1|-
CSARHIGTGYQPQHF
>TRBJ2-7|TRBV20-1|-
CSARETTAYEQYF
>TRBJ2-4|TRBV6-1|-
CASILGPGNIQYF